These 20 T cell receptor beta chains were sequenced from one sample in a study of blood T cell repertoires in COVID-19. The repertoire was sequenced with immunoSEQ multiplex PCR; TCRdb's copy has only in-frame clones and lacks some. This table has 150,000 to 200,000 clones, roughly 84% appearing once. Sequenced sample: peripheral blood. Receptors originate from a human donor with acute or convalescent COVID-19. The donor label of this sample is uncertain.

This sequence joins TRBV11-3 and TRBJ1-1, with TRBD1 as a possible D gene (6 bases). Germline CDR1 SGHNT, CDR2 YENEEA. The CDR3 consists of 13 residues. V was trimmed by 6 bases and J by 5 bases, leaving 13 bases between them. The CDR3 spells CASSSEGGTEAFF. The CDR3 DNA follows: TGTGCCAGCAGTTCTGAAGGGGGAACTGAAGCTTTCTTT.

This clone was detected only a few times. J is TRBJ1-1 and V is TRBV6-5; possibly TRBD1 for D (6 bases). Trimming pared 8 bases from V and 2 bases from J, leaving 15 bases between. Per germline, CDR1 MNHEY and CDR2 SVGAGI. There are 14 residues in the CDR3. This CDR3 reads CASETGQSNTEAFF. DNA for the CDR3: TGTGCCAGCGAGACCGGACAGTCTAACACTGAAGCTTTCTTT.

This sequence joins TRBV9 and TRBJ2-2; D may be TRBD1 (5 bases). The length of the CDR3 is 17 residues. Germline CDR1 reads SGDLS; CDR2 reads YYNGEE. With 3 bases removed from V and 5 bases from J, the gap between germline ends came to 20 bases. CDR3 loop: CASSEPFTGEFTGELFF. The CDR3 coding sequence is TGTGCCAGCAGCGAGCCTTTCACAGGAGAGTTTACCGGGGAGCTGTTTTTT.

This rearrangement joins TRBV28 to TRBJ1-1; the D gene is possibly TRBD1 (6 bases). This CDR3 spans 14 amino acids. From germline, CDR1 is MDHEN and CDR2 SYDVKM. V lost 6 bases, J lost 7 bases, and 18 bases lay in between. The CDR3 sequence: CASSLRQALFEAFF. The CDR3 coding sequence is TGTGCCAGCAGCCTCCGACAGGCACTCTTTGAAGCTTTCTTT.

The chain carries TRBV2 and TRBJ1-2; maybe TRBD1 (6 bases). The ends were cut back, 7 bases at V and 2 bases at J, with 8 bases in the middle. CDR1 is SNHLY, CDR2 FYNNEI, per germline. The CDR3 runs 12 residues. CDR3 DNA: TGTGCCAGCAAGCAGGGGAACTATGGCTACACCTTC. Translating it yields CASKQGNYGYTF. Full variable domain (missing parts from reference TRBV2 and TRBJ1-2): EPEVTQTPSHQVTQMGQEVILRCVPISNHLYFYWYRQILGQKVEFLVSFYNNEISEKSEIFDDQFSVERPDGSNFTLKIRSTKLEDSAMYFCASKQGNYGYTFGSGTRLTVV.

This clone occurred once. The chain joins TRBV2 to TRBJ1-5; D may be TRBD1 (6 bases). The V end was cut by 5 bases, the J end by 2 bases, with 13 bases between. Germline-derived CDR1 and CDR2 are SNHLY and FYNNEI. The CDR3 has 15 residues. In DNA, the CDR3 is TGTGCCAGCAGTATCAGGACAGTGGGCAATCAGCCCCAGCATTTT. This sequence encodes CASSIRTVGNQPQHF.

This chain's CDR3 is CASSQEVDRAEQFF. As DNA, the CDR3 is TGTGCCAGCAGCCAAGAAGTGGACAGGGCAGAGCAGTTCTTC. The chain recombines TRBV3-1 (or the pseudogene TRBV3-2) with TRBJ2-1; TRBD1 matches at 8 bases. This CDR3 has 14 amino acids. Losses at the gene ends were 0 bases for V and 10 bases for J; bases not matched to a gene: 5. Germline V gives CDR1 LGHDT, CDR2 YNNKEL (reference sequence).

CDR3 amino acids: CASSITSVSGNTIYF. The DNA of the CDR3 is TGTGCCAGCAGTATTACGTCGGTATCTGGAAACACCATATATTTT. The rearrangement uses TRBV6-5 and TRBJ1-3; D not resolved. Germline V gene sequence: CDR1 MNHEY, CDR2 SVGAGI. The V and J ends lost 5 bases and 1 base respectively, with 12 bases between them. The CDR3 contains 15 residues.

The gene calls are TRBV5-4 and TRBJ1-2; TRBD1 agrees at 7 bases. Per the germline V gene, CDR1 is SGHNT and CDR2 is YYREEE (reference sequence). V shed 2 bases and J 8 bases; nucleotides not matched to a gene: 9. The CDR3 extends over 14 amino acids. This CDR3 is CASSFGDSNWGYTF. The CDR3 DNA is TGTGCCAGCAGCTTTGGGGACAGCAATTGGGGCTACACCTTC. Drawing the rest from reference TRBV5-4 and TRBJ1-2, the complete variable domain is ETGVTQSPTHLIKTRGQQVTLRCSSQSGHNTVSWYQQALGQGPQFIFQYYREEENGRGNFPPRFSGLQFPNYSSELNVNALELDDSALYLCASSFGDSNWGYTFGSGTRLTVV.

V gene TRBV18 combines with J gene TRBJ1-1; a weak D match, TRBD1 (6 bases). Germline lookup yields CDR1 KGHSH and CDR2 LQKENI. V lost 6 bases, J lost 3 bases, and 11 bases lay in between. CDR3 length: 13 residues. The CDR3 nucleotides read TGTGCCAGCTCCAACAGGGATGACACTGAAGCTTTCTTT. This translates into CASSNRDDTEAFF.

This chain joins TRBV6-5 and TRBJ2-2; maybe TRBD2 (6 bases). Per germline, CDR1 MNHEY and CDR2 SVGAGI. The CDR3 has 15 residues. V lost 0 bases and J lost 4, with 9 bases in between. The CDR3 nucleotides are TGTGCCAGCAGTTACTCGACTAGAAGCACCGGGGAGCTGTTTTTT. It encodes CASSYSTRSTGELFF.

The rearrangement links TRBV3-1 (or the pseudogene TRBV3-2) to TRBJ2-5; 11 bases map to TRBD2. The germline V gene has CDR1 LGHDT and CDR2 YNNKEL (reference sequence). This CDR3 region has 19 residues. V trimming: 0 bases; J trimming: 2 bases; junction bases outside the gene matches: 11. The CDR3 sequence: CASSQDRKGLAVLQETQYF. The CDR3, as DNA: TGTGCCAGCAGCCAAGATCGAAAGGGACTAGCGGTACTTCAAGAGACCCAGTACTTC.

This clone was recorded once. This chain links TRBV2 with TRBJ2-1, with 13 nucleotides matching TRBD2. With V trimmed by 10 bases and J by 7 bases, 13 bases remained unmatched. Germline CDR1 and CDR2: SNHLY and FYNNEI. The CDR3 has 16 amino acids. CDR3 sequence reads: CATHSPGLAGLNEQFF. Here the CDR3 DNA reads TGTGCCACCCATTCCCCGGGACTAGCGGGACTGAATGAGCAGTTCTTC. The full variable domain, completed using reference TRBV2 and TRBJ2-1, is EPEVTQTPSHQVTQMGQEVILRCVPISNHLYFYWYRQILGQKVEFLVSFYNNEISEKSEIFDDQFSVERPDGSNFTLKIRSTKLEDSAMYFCATHSPGLAGLNEQFFGPGTRLTVL.

This clone was seen once. The V gene is TRBV3-1 (or the pseudogene TRBV3-2), the J gene TRBJ2-7, with TRBD2 identical over 7 bases. This CDR3 spans 14 amino acids. In germline, CDR1 is LGHDT, CDR2 YNNKEL (reference sequence). With 3 bases clipped from V and 4 bases from J, the junction kept 6 bases outside the gene matches. CDR3 region: CASSQSGIIYEQYF. In nucleotides, the CDR3 is TGTGCCAGCAGCCAGAGCGGGATCATTTACGAGCAGTACTTC.

V gene TRBV4-2 combines with J gene TRBJ1-1, with D uncertain. Germline lookup yields CDR1 LGHNA and CDR2 YNFKEQ. The CDR3 sequence is 17 residues long. The V and J ends lost 5 bases and 3 bases respectively, with 22 bases between them. This CDR3 is CASSSLTGQGRDTEAFF. The CDR3 DNA sequence: TGTGCCAGCAGCTCCCTCACGGGCCAAGGGAGGGACACTGAAGCTTTCTTT.

This chain connects TRBV14 to TRBJ1-1, with TRBD1 as a possible D gene (6 bases). CDR1 and CDR2 (germline): SGHDN, FVKESK. Trimming pared 0 bases from V and 5 bases from J, leaving 7 bases between. This CDR3 contains 13 residues. The CDR3 region is CASSQDRGTEAFF. CDR3 in DNA: TGTGCCAGCAGCCAAGACAGGGGAACTGAAGCTTTCTTT.

The V call is TRBV30, the J call TRBJ1-3; 7 nucleotides agree with TRBD1. This CDR3 has 13 amino acids. Looked up from germline, CDR1 is GTSNPN and CDR2 is SVGIG (reference sequence). The J segment lost 4 bases and the V segment lost 5 bases, leaving 5 bases of the junction unmatched. The CDR3 DNA sequence: TGTGCCTGGTCACAGGGGTACGGAAACACCATATATTTT. Protein sequence: CAWSQGYGNTIYF. Full variable domain (missing parts from reference TRBV30 and TRBJ1-3): SQTIHQWPATLVQPVGSPLSLECTVEGTSNPNLYWYRQAAGRGLQLLFYSVGIGQISSEVPQNLSASRPQDRQFILSSKKLLLSDSGFYLCAWSQGYGNTIYFGEGSWLTVV.

The genes are TRBV3-1 (or the pseudogene TRBV3-2) and TRBJ2-4, with 10 bases lining up with TRBD2. The CDR3 length is 21 residues. The trim removed 1 base at V and 0 bases at J, leaving 15 bases unmatched. The V gene's germline CDR1 is LGHDT and CDR2 YNNKEL (reference sequence). The DNA for the CDR3 is TGTGCCAGCAGCCAAGGAGATTTTTGGACTAGCGGCCTCCTAGCCAAAAACATTCAGTACTTC. Translating it yields CASSQGDFWTSGLLAKNIQYF.

This clone was recorded once. This chain connects TRBV30 to TRBJ2-6, with unresolved D. The CDR3 extends over 11 amino acids. V gave up 5 bases and J gave up 5 bases, with 4 bases separating them. CDR1 is GTSNPN and CDR2 is SVGIG in the germline V gene (reference sequence). CDR3 bases: TGTGCCTGGGACAGGGCCAACGTCCTGACTTTC. It yields the protein CAWDRANVLTF.

The chain recombines TRBV30 with TRBJ2-7; a possible D gene is TRBD1 (5 bases). The CDR3 runs to 14 residues. The germline V gene encodes CDR1 GTSNPN and CDR2 SVGIG (reference sequence). V lost 0 bases and J lost 2, with 11 bases in between. The CDR3 region is CAWSVGQGPYEQYF. As DNA, the CDR3 is TGTGCCTGGAGTGTGGGCCAGGGTCCCTACGAGCAGTACTTC.